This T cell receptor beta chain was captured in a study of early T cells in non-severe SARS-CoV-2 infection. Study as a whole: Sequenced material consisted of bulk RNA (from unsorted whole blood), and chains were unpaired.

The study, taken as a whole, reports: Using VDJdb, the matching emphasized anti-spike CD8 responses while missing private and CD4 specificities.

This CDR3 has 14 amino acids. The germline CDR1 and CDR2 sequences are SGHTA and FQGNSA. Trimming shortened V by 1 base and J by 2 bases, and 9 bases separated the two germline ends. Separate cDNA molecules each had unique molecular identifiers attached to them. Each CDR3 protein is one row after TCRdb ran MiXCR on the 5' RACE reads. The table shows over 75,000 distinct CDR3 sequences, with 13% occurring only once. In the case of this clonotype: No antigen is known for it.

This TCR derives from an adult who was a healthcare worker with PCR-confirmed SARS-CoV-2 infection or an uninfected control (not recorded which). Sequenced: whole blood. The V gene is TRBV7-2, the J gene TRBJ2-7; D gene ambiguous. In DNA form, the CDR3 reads TGTGCCAGCAGCTTAGTTATCTCCCCCTACGAGCAGTACTTC. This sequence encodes CASSLVISPYEQYF.